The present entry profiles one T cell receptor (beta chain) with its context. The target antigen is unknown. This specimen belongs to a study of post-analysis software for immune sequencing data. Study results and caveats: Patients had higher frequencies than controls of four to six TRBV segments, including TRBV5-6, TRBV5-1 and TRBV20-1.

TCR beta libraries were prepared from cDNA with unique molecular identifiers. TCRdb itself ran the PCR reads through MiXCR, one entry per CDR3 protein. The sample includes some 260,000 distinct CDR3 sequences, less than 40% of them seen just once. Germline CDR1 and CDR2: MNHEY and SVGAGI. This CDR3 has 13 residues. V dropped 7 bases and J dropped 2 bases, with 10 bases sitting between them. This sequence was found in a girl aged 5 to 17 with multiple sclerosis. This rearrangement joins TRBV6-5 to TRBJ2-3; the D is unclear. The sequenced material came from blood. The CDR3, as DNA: TGTGCCAGCACCCAGCCACCCACAGATACGCAGTATTTT. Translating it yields CASTQPPTDTQYF.